This T cell receptor beta chain emerged from a study of blood T cells in healthy people across ages. Study outcomes and limitations: Naive CD4+ cell counts and diversity both ran higher in long-lived than in aged donors. Unsorted PBMCs prevented conclusive naive versus antigen-experienced comparison.

About this clonotype itself: Its matching antigen is unknown.

A second roughly 6 to 12 cycle PCR used barcoded and J-beta primers. TCRdb re-called the 5' RACE reads with MiXCR, one entry per CDR3 protein. The sample lists 850,000 to 1,100,000 distinct CDR3 sequences, around two fifths occurring once. The sequenced sample consisted of blood. The receptor was isolated from a man younger than 35 in good health.

The CDR3 loop is CSAWTVPNSPLHF. CDR3 in DNA: TGCAGTGCTTGGACAGTCCCTAATTCACCCCTCCACTTT. The chain uses TRBV20-1 and TRBJ1-6, with D possibly matching TRBD1 (6 bases). Germline CDR1 reads DFQATT; CDR2 reads SNEGSKA (reference sequence). V lost 5 bases and J 6 bases, leaving 11 bases between the germline ends. This CDR3 is 13 amino acids long.